This entry describes one T cell receptor (beta chain). This specimen comes from a study of blood T cell repertoires in COVID-19. As for the study in general: The United States, Italy and Spain provided the acute and convalescent COVID-19 samples. From T cells, B-cell-depleted T cells, or PBMCs came the material, which was cDNA or gDNA.

Original processing methods: Researchers report that nucleated cell counts were estimated from reference gene primer amplification. Method: immunoSEQ multiplex PCR; TCRdb's copy keeps in-frame clones and lacks some. V and J calls and clone size are copied from that table; D and trimming were computed from the DNA. Of about 200,000 clones listed, 70% to 90% are singletons. From germline, CDR1 is SQVTM and CDR2 ANQGSEA. V lost 6 bases, J lost 4 bases, and 12 bases stayed unmatched. CDR3 length: 14 residues. The sequence was collected from a man aged 80 or over with acute or convalescent COVID-19. The chain recombines TRBV29-1 with TRBJ2-7, with 7 positions matching TRBD2. What was sequenced was peripheral blood. CDR3: CSVTSGMYRYEQYF. The CDR3 nucleotides read TGCAGCGTAACAAGCGGGATGTACCGTTACGAGCAGTACTTC.